Listed here are 11 T cell receptor beta chains from one sample, sequenced in a study of regulatory T cells. The PCR used 52 TRBV and 13 TRBJ primers. Using immunoSEQ multiplex PCR, the repertoire was profiled, and TCRdb retains in-frame clones only, with some absent. The sample holds 25,000 to 40,000 clones, 93% seen once. Their antigens remain unidentified. Regarding the study as a whole: In CD3G-deficient patients, conventional CD4+ T cells were enriched for hydrophobic CDR3 residues at positions 6 and 7.

Material for sequencing was conventional CD4+ T cells sorted from blood. All receptors come from a child under 10 years old with CD3G deficiency.

The chain has TRBV19 and TRBJ2-6; 7 nucleotides agree with TRBD1. V was pared by 5 bases and J by 2 bases, with 9 bases of the junction left unmatched. Germline CDR1 reads LNHDA; CDR2 reads SQIVND (reference sequence). This CDR3 contains 17 residues. CDR3 nucleotides: TGTGCCAGTAGTCCGCCCAGGGGGAGAACTGGGGCCAACGTCCTGACTTTC. Residues: CASSPPRGRTGANVLTF.

V gene TRBV7-9 combines with J gene TRBJ1-4; D might be TRBD1 (5 bases). The germline V gene has CDR1 SEHNR and CDR2 FQNEAQ (reference sequence). V lost 0 bases and J lost 5, with 10 bases in between. This CDR3 has 15 amino acids. CDR3 sequence reads: CASSLAQGPNEKLFF. Written as DNA, the CDR3 is TGTGCCAGCAGCTTAGCCCAGGGCCCCAATGAAAAACTGTTTTTT. Full variable domain (missing parts from reference TRBV7-9 and TRBJ1-4): DTGVSQNPRHKITKRGQNVTFRCDPISEHNRLYWYRQTLGQGPEFLTYFQNEAQLEKSRLLSDRFSAERPKGSFSTLEIQRTEQGDSAMYLCASSLAQGPNEKLFFGSGTQLSVL.

The chain carries TRBV30 and TRBJ2-2, with TRBD1 as a possible D gene (6 bases). V lost 0 bases and J lost 5, with 7 bases in between. Germline assignment: CDR1 GTSNPN and CDR2 SVGIG (reference sequence). The CDR3 contains 13 residues. Here the CDR3 DNA reads TGTGCCTGGAGTGTACAGGGAACCGGGGAGCTGTTTTTT. Protein product: CAWSVQGTGELFF.

The V call is TRBV28, the J call TRBJ2-2; 7 positions agree with TRBD2. V shed 7 bases, J shed 7 bases, and the junction held 9 bases outside the gene matches. Germline-derived CDR1 and CDR2 are MDHEN and SYDVKM. This CDR3 has 14 amino acids. The CDR3 loop reads CASNSGGIGGELFF. CDR3 bases: TGTGCCAGCAACTCGGGAGGAATTGGCGGGGAGCTGTTTTTT.

This CDR3 is CASSLRTGNTEAFF. The CDR3, as DNA: TGCGCCAGCAGCCTCCGGACAGGCAACACTGAAGCTTTCTTT. The V gene is TRBV5-1, the J gene TRBJ1-1; 7 bases line up with TRBD1. V shed 4 bases, J shed 2 bases, and the junction held 5 bases outside the gene matches. The CDR3 spans 14 residues. CDR1 is SGHRS and CDR2 is YFSETQ in the germline V gene.

The chain is built from TRBV14 and TRBJ2-3; no firm D call. This CDR3 region has 12 residues. The V and J ends lost 4 bases and 5 bases respectively, with 7 bases between them. Looked up from germline, CDR1 is SGHDN and CDR2 is FVKESK. For the CDR3, the DNA is TGTGCCAGCAGCCGTATCGGAGATACGCAGTATTTT. This codes for CASSRIGDTQYF.

CDR3 sequence (DNA): TGCGCCAGCAGCCCGGAGGGTTTTTACGAGCAGTACTTC. This encodes CASSPEGFYEQYF. This chain links TRBV5-1 with TRBJ2-7; D may be TRBD2 (6 bases). Germline V gene data show CDR1 as SGHRS and CDR2 as YFSETQ. The germline V and J ends were trimmed by 4 bases and 4 bases, with 12 bases remaining between them. This CDR3 contains 13 residues. Full variable domain (remainder filled in from reference TRBV5-1 and TRBJ2-7): KAGVTQTPRYLIKTRGQQVTLSCSPISGHRSVSWYQQTPGQGLQFLFEYFSETQRNKGNFPGRFSGRQFSNSRSEMNVSTLELGDSALYLCASSPEGFYEQYFGPGTRLTVT.

For the CDR3, the DNA is TGTGCCAGCTCCCGCGGAGCGGGAGGGGGTTACGAGCAGTACTTC. Encoded protein: CASSRGAGGGYEQYF. V usage is TRBV18 and J usage is TRBJ2-7, with 10 bases that match TRBD2. With V trimmed by 6 bases and J by 4 bases, 9 bases remained unmatched. This CDR3 is 15 amino acids long. CDR1 KGHSH and CDR2 LQKENI come from the germline V gene.

The rearrangement links TRBV5-4 to TRBJ2-5; D not resolved. CDR3 length: 17 residues. Germline lookup yields CDR1 SGHNT and CDR2 YYREEE (reference sequence). The ends were cut back, 9 bases at V and 0 bases at J, with 24 bases in the middle. CDR3 sequence reads: CAISGPKRVEYQETQYF. In DNA form, the CDR3 reads TGTGCCATAAGTGGCCCGAAGCGCGTGGAGTACCAAGAGACCCAGTACTTC.

The CDR3 DNA follows: TGTGCCAGCAGTCATCACCACTCTGGGGCCAACGTCCTGACTTTC. Translation gives CASSHHHSGANVLTF. The rearrangement uses TRBV28 and TRBJ2-6; the D is unclear. Trimming removed 5 bases at V and 0 bases at J, with 8 bases between. The CDR3 is 15 residues long. Germline values: CDR1 MDHEN, CDR2 SYDVKM.

This sequence joins TRBV28 and TRBJ2-7; TRBD2 is a possible D gene (6 bases). This CDR3 is 14 amino acids long. Germline V gene sequence: CDR1 MDHEN, CDR2 SYDVKM. V dropped 5 bases and J dropped 3 bases, with 14 bases sitting between them. DNA for the CDR3: TGTGCCAGCAGTAGCGGAGGGCCTGGCTACGAGCAGTACTTC. This sequence encodes CASSSGGPGYEQYF.